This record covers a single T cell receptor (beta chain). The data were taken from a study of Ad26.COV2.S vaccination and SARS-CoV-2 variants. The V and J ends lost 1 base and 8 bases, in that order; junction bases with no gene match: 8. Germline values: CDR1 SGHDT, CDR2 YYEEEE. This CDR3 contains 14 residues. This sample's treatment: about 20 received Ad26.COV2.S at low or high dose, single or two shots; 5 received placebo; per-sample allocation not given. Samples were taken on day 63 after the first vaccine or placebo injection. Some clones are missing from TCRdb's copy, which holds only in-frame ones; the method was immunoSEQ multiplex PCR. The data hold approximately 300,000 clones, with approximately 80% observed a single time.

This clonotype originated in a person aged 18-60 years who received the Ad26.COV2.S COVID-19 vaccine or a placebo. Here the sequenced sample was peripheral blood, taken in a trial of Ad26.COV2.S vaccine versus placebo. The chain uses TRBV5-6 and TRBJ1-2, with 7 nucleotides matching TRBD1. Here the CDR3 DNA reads TGTGCCAGCAGCTTGTATACAGGGGAGGAAGGCTACACCTTC. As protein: CASSLYTGEEGYTF.